The 20 T cell receptor beta chains below were found in one sample sequenced in a study of shared clonotypes between healthy human individuals (dated by TCRdb to 2019 to 2021). CD8 naive samples were obtained by positive selection for CCR7 among CD45RO-negative cells, yielding a CD45RA+CCR7+ population from which TemRA cells were excluded. Library creation used the immunoSEQ multiplex PCR assay. TCRdb limited this immuneACCESS table to in-frame rearrangements with V and J called. A share of clones is missing; checked studies link under half to unresolved V genes, and the rest is unexplained. Counted in this sample were about 750,000 clones; 92% of them appeared once. The leading ten clones occupy about 24% of the sample. Material for sequencing was naive CD8+ T cells sorted from blood. The cell subset or site label, read with the paper, signifies: CD45RA+CCR7+. All receptors derive from a man aged 25 to 40 in good health.

This clone was detected a few times. The gene calls are TRBV2 and TRBJ1-5, with 8 bases aligning to TRBD1. The CDR3 sequence is 14 residues long. In germline, CDR1 is SNHLY, CDR2 FYNNEI. The J segment lost 6 bases and the V segment lost 6 bases, leaving 7 bases of the junction unmatched. The DNA of the CDR3 is TGTGCCAGCAGCCCTGGACAGGGTGGTCAGCCCCAGCATTTT. As protein: CASSPGQGGQPQHF. Using reference TRBV2 and TRBJ1-5 for the parts outside the CDR3, the full variable domain is EPEVTQTPSHQVTQMGQEVILRCVPISNHLYFYWYRQILGQKVEFLVSFYNNEISEKSEIFDDQFSVERPDGSNFTLKIRSTKLEDSAMYFCASSPGQGGQPQHFGDGTRLSIL.

The J gene is TRBJ2-7, the V gene TRBV7-2; no clear D. Germline assignment: CDR1 SGHTA and CDR2 FQGNSA. The V gene lost 4 bases and the J gene lost 2 bases, with 12 bases spanning the gap. This CDR3 comprises 14 residues. Here the CDR3 reads CASSYSFGAYEQYF. In DNA, the CDR3 is TGTGCCAGCAGCTATAGTTTTGGGGCCTACGAGCAGTACTTC.

The chain uses TRBV27 and TRBJ2-7; 7 nucleotides match TRBD2. Germline V CDR1 and CDR2: MNHEY, SMNVEV (reference sequence). The CDR3 runs 14 residues. Losses at the gene ends were 8 bases for V and 5 bases for J; bases not matched to a gene: 12. CDR3 DNA sequence: TGTGCCAGCGGGCCTTTGGGGCGGGAGCACGAGCAGTACTTC. Residues: CASGPLGREHEQYF.

V usage is TRBV6-6 and J usage is TRBJ2-1, with D maybe TRBD2 (5 bases). The CDR3 covers 16 residues. Germline CDR1 and CDR2: MNHNY and SVGAGI (reference sequence). The germline V and J ends were trimmed by 4 bases and 0 bases, with 13 bases remaining between them. The CDR3 region is CASSFPGSGSYNEQFF. CDR3 nucleotide sequence: TGTGCCAGCAGTTTTCCCGGAAGCGGCTCCTACAATGAGCAGTTCTTC.

V usage is TRBV29-1 and J usage is TRBJ2-1; D uncertain. The CDR3 totals 14 residues. Trimming stripped 5 bases from V and 0 bases from J, with 11 bases between. The germline CDR1 and CDR2 sequences are SQVTM and ANQGSEA. CDR3 loop: CSVWATGSYNEQFF. The CDR3 DNA sequence: TGCAGCGTTTGGGCTACCGGCTCCTACAATGAGCAGTTCTTC.

V gene TRBV28 combines with J gene TRBJ2-1; D is possibly TRBD2 (6 bases). The CDR3 contains 13 residues. Trimming shortened V by 6 bases and J by 9 bases, and 15 bases separated the two germline ends. Germline V lookup: CDR1 MDHEN, CDR2 SYDVKM. The DNA for the CDR3 is TGTGCCAGCAGCATGGGGGGAGCGGGTGAGCAGTTCTTC. Its protein product is CASSMGGAGEQFF.

This chain links TRBV27 with TRBJ2-1; D is undetermined. Trimming removed 6 bases from V and 0 bases from J, with 6 bases in between. CDR3 length: 13 amino acids. Germline loops: CDR1 MNHEY, CDR2 SMNVEV (reference sequence). The CDR3 DNA reads TGTGCCAGCAGCTCTAACTCCTACAATGAGCAGTTCTTC. Amino acid sequence: CASSSNSYNEQFF.

This clone has only one observation. The chain recombines TRBV7-9 with TRBJ1-2; a possible D gene is TRBD1 (5 bases). CDR1 and CDR2 (germline): SEHNR, FQNEAQ (reference sequence). V lost 5 bases and J 4 bases, leaving 17 bases between the germline ends. The CDR3 runs to 15 residues. The DNA for the CDR3 is TGTGCCAGCAGCCTGACCGGGGACTTCCCCTATGGCTACACCTTC. It encodes CASSLTGDFPYGYTF.

The chain is built from TRBV27 and TRBJ2-1; 7 bases agree with TRBD1. The CDR3 is 14 residues long. J was trimmed by 6 bases and V by 8 bases; bases with no gene match: 10. CDR1 is MNHEY, CDR2 SMNVEV, per germline (reference sequence). As DNA, the CDR3 is TGTGCCAGCTACCGACAGGGTTTAGGCAATGAGCAGTTCTTC. The encoded protein is CASYRQGLGNEQFF.

The rearrangement joins TRBV29-1 to TRBJ2-7, with D unclear. Trimming took 1 base from V and 0 from J, leaving 7 bases between them. The CDR3 is made up of 13 amino acids. CDR1 and CDR2 (germline): SQVTM, ANQGSEA. The CDR3 sequence is CSVEGKSSYEQYF. CDR3 DNA sequence: TGCAGCGTTGAAGGGAAAAGCTCCTACGAGCAGTACTTC.

The chain links TRBV5-1 to TRBJ1-1; a possible D gene is TRBD1 (5 bases). CDR1 SGHRS and CDR2 YFSETQ come from the germline V gene. CDR3 size: 16 residues. The V gene lost 2 bases and the J gene lost 3 bases, with 17 bases spanning the gap. The CDR3 sequence is CASSLRPSRQHTEAFF. CDR3 nucleotides: TGCGCCAGCAGCTTACGACCTTCGCGACAGCACACTGAAGCTTTCTTT. Full variable domain (remainder filled in from reference TRBV5-1 and TRBJ1-1): KAGVTQTPRYLIKTRGQQVTLSCSPISGHRSVSWYQQTPGQGLQFLFEYFSETQRNKGNFPGRFSGRQFSNSRSEMNVSTLELGDSALYLCASSLRPSRQHTEAFFGQGTRLTVV.

This chain uses TRBV29-1 with TRBJ2-6, with 8 bases matching TRBD1. Germline loops: CDR1 SQVTM, CDR2 ANQGSEA. With V trimmed by 0 bases and J by 2 bases, 9 bases remained unmatched. The CDR3 consists of 18 residues. For the CDR3, the DNA is TGCAGCGTTGAAGATCTAAGGACAGGGTCAGCTGGGGCCAACGTCCTGACTTTC. It specifies CSVEDLRTGSAGANVLTF.

The V gene is TRBV7-9, the J gene TRBJ2-1, with 7 nucleotides matching TRBD1. The ends lost 4 bases at V and 4 bases at J; junction bases unmatched: 16. Per the germline V gene, CDR1 is SEHNR and CDR2 is FQNEAQ (reference sequence). This CDR3 region has 18 residues. The CDR3 region has the DNA TGTGCCAGCAGCTCGGAGGCCCTCGACAGGGAGTATTACAATGAGCAGTTCTTC. Translated, it gives CASSSEALDREYYNEQFF.

This clone was counted between two and nine times. This chain connects TRBV2 to TRBJ2-7; TRBD2 matches at 8 bases. CDR3 length: 14 residues. Germline trimming cut 4 bases from V and 1 base from J; bases unmatched to any gene: 3. The germline gives CDR1 SNHLY, CDR2 FYNNEI. The CDR3 nucleotides read TGTGCCAGCAGTGGTAGCGGGGCGTCCTACGAGCAGTACTTC. The encoded protein is CASSGSGASYEQYF.

The rearrangement joins TRBV5-1 to TRBJ2-3; the D is unclear. This CDR3 region has 16 residues. Per germline, CDR1 SGHRS and CDR2 YFSETQ. V gave up 5 bases and J gave up 3 bases, with 19 bases separating them. The CDR3 coding sequence is TGCGCCAGCAGACCTCCGCCCCTGATCGGGACAGATACGCAGTATTTT. This translates into CASRPPPLIGTDTQYF.

This clone was recorded only once. V is TRBV27 and J is TRBJ2-5; the D gene could be TRBD1 or TRBD2 (6 bases each). V lost 5 bases and J 1 base, leaving 14 bases between the germline ends. Germline-derived CDR1 and CDR2 are MNHEY and SMNVEV (reference sequence). The CDR3 is made up of 15 amino acids. The CDR3: CASSNREVGQETQYF. CDR3 DNA: TGTGCCAGCAGTAACAGGGAGGTTGGCCAAGAGACCCAGTACTTC.

The V call is TRBV7-9, the J call TRBJ2-7; 7 nucleotides align to TRBD2. CDR1 and CDR2 (germline): SEHNR, FQNEAQ (reference sequence). The CDR3 covers 15 residues. V shed 5 bases and J 4 bases; nucleotides not matched to a gene: 11. CDR3 DNA sequence: TGTGCCAGCAGCCCCCAGCGGGACGGGGGTTACGAGCAGTACTTC. Protein: CASSPQRDGGYEQYF.

V and J are TRBV4-1 and TRBJ2-7; D not resolved. CDR1 MGHRA and CDR2 YSYEKL come from the germline V gene. The CDR3 contains 13 residues. V dropped 1 base and J dropped 5 bases, with 9 bases sitting between them. Written as DNA, the CDR3 is TGCGCCAGCAGCCAAGTTAAAGGCGACGAGCAGTACTTC. Translation gives CASSQVKGDEQYF.

This sequence joins TRBV7-9 and TRBJ2-1; 8 bases map to TRBD2. The CDR3 runs to 11 residues. The germline V gene encodes CDR1 SEHNR and CDR2 FQNEAQ (reference sequence). V dropped 11 bases and J dropped 8; count of bases not matched to a gene: 5. The CDR3 here is CAQSREDEQFF. The CDR3 nucleotides read TGTGCCCAGTCGCGGGAGGATGAGCAGTTCTTC.

The gene calls are TRBV23-1 and TRBJ2-5, with TRBD2 as a possible D gene (6 bases). TRBV23-1 is labeled an ORF, and its function is uncertain. Trimming cost V 6 bases and J 4 bases, with 33 bases left between them. This CDR3 spans 20 amino acids. The CDR3 DNA reads TGCGCCAGCAGCCCAATGGGGGACCACCAAAACTGGGACTCAATAGAGACCCAGTACTTC. The encoded protein is CASSPMGDHQNWDSIETQYF.